Listed below are T cell receptor beta chains from one sample, sequenced in a study of blood T cell repertoires in COVID-19. This table comes from immunoSEQ multiplex PCR, and its TCRdb copy is limited to in-frame clones, with some not included. The sample lists 150,000 to 200,000 clones; 60% to 85% were seen once. Sequenced: peripheral blood. The receptors come from a man aged 55-75 years with active or convalescent COVID-19. Both conserved end residues are part of each CDR3. Fields, in order: J gene, clone size, V gene, D gene, CDR3 DNA, CDR3 protein. D genes are given only for firm matches. Clone size appears in some rows only: once, few, many, or a class for an expanded clone.

TRBJ2-2	few	TRBV5-6	TRBD2	TGTGCCAGCAGCTCGGGACTAGGGGACACCGGGGAGCTGTTTTTT	CASSSGLGDTGELFF
TRBJ2-7	.	TRBV7-2	TRBD1	TGTGCCAGCAGCTTAGAGAGGGACAGGGGGACTTACGAGCAGTACTTC	CASSLERDRGTYEQYF
TRBJ2-1	.	TRBV25-1	.	TGTGCCAGCAGTGAATATACAGGGCCGCACAATGAGCAGTTCTTC	CASSEYTGPHNEQFF
TRBJ2-4	.	TRBV9	TRBD1	TGTGCCAGCAGCACCACGACAGGGGAATGGGACATTCAGTACTTC	CASSTTTGEWDIQYF
TRBJ2-7	.	TRBV5-1	TRBD2	TGCGCCAGCAGCTCGTATTACTTAACTAGCGGGAGACTCGAGCAGTACTTC	CASSSYYLTSGRLEQYF
TRBJ1-2	.	TRBV6-5	.	TGTGCCAGCCGGGAGGGCAGGGGATTCAACTATGGCTACACCTTC	CASREGRGFNYGYTF
TRBJ2-3	few	TRBV6-6	TRBD2	TGTGCCAGCAGTCCCTCTAGCGGGAGGGCCGGCACAGATACGCAGTATTTT	CASSPSSGRAGTDTQYF
TRBJ1-2	.	TRBV29-1	TRBD1	TGCAGCGCTGGGGACAGGGCCCAGCCGGAGGGCTACACCTTC	CSAGDRAQPEGYTF
TRBJ1-6	.	TRBV7-9	TRBD1	TGTGCCAGCAGCCCGGGACAGGGTGTAAGCTATAATTCACCCCTCCACTTT	CASSPGQGVSYNSPLHF
TRBJ2-7	.	TRBV6-2/TRBV6-3	.	TGTGCCAGCAGTTACTCAGCGGTCTCCCGCGAGCAGTACTTC	CASSYSAVSREQYF
TRBJ1-6	.	TRBV7-9	TRBD1	TGTGCCAGCAGCCCCCCGGGACAGCGAAATTCACCCCTCCACTTT	CASSPPGQRNSPLHF
TRBJ2-3	.	TRBV6-4	.	TGTGCCAGCAGTGACCGCGCGGGGGCAGGCACAGATACGCAGTATTTT	CASSDRAGAGTDTQYF
TRBJ2-3	.	TRBV29-1	.	TGCAGCGCCCTCGATGAGGGCCCAGATACGCAGTATTTT	CSALDEGPDTQYF
TRBJ1-4	.	TRBV7-2	.	TGTGCCAGCAGCTTGACAGCGGGTGAAAAACTGTTTTTT	CASSLTAGEKLFF
TRBJ2-7	.	TRBV7-2	.	TGTGCCAGCAGTTTCAGCGGCTCTGGGGCCTACGAGCAGTACTTC	CASSFSGSGAYEQYF
TRBJ2-7	.	TRBV27	TRBD1	TGTGCCAGCCGAACCACAGGGGGCTACGAGCAGTACTTC	CASRTTGGYEQYF
TRBJ1-1	.	TRBV5-4	TRBD1	TGTGCCAGCAGCTTGGGGGACAGGGGATCTGGGGCTTTCTTT	CASSLGDRGSGAFF
TRBJ2-5	.	TRBV7-9	.	TGTGCCAGCAGCTTTACCGGGATTCAAAAGACCCAGTACTTC	CASSFTGIQKTQYF
TRBJ1-2	few	TRBV5-6	TRBD1	TGTGCCAGCAGCTTGTATATCCAGGGGGTAAACTATGGCTACACCTTC	CASSLYIQGVNYGYTF